What follows are 12 T cell receptor beta chains derived from one specimen sequenced in a study of cytomegalovirus exposure and HLA in healthy donors. Both 60 Vbeta primers and 13 Jbeta primers went into the PCR. TCRdb keeps only in-frame clones here, not all; method: immunoSEQ multiplex PCR. Counted here are approximately 190,000 clones, about 89% occurring once; the ten biggest clones make up 1.3%. The source material was PBMCs. The receptors were sampled from a man aged 25-45 years in good health and CMV-seronegative.

The V and J genes are TRBV7-2 and TRBJ1-1, with 8 bases matching TRBD1. This CDR3 has 16 amino acids. CDR1 and CDR2 from the germline V gene are SGHTA and FQGNSA. J lost 1 base, V lost 2 bases, and 6 bases had no gene match. For the CDR3, the DNA is TGTGCCAGCAGCTTAACCCGGACAGGGACGAACACTGAAGCTTTCTTT. Translation gives CASSLTRTGTNTEAFF.

This rearrangement joins TRBV5-1 to TRBJ1-1, with 7 nucleotides matching TRBD1. CDR1 and CDR2 (germline): SGHRS, YFSETQ. The CDR3 runs 15 residues. The V gene end was trimmed by 4 bases and the J gene end by 1 base; junction bases not matched to a gene: 7. DNA of the CDR3: TGCGCCAGCAGCCCCGGGACAGCGGGGAACACTGAAGCTTTCTTT. Translation gives CASSPGTAGNTEAFF. Combining the CDR3 with reference TRBV5-1 and TRBJ1-1 gives the whole variable domain KAGVTQTPRYLIKTRGQQVTLSCSPISGHRSVSWYQQTPGQGLQFLFEYFSETQRNKGNFPGRFSGRQFSNSRSEMNVSTLELGDSALYLCASSPGTAGNTEAFFGQGTRLTVV.

This clone was picked up a small number of times. This chain connects TRBV6-5 to TRBJ2-4; 7 bases fit TRBD1. The CDR3 loop spans 14 amino acids. Per the germline V gene, CDR1 is MNHEY and CDR2 is SVGAGI. The V gene end was trimmed by 5 bases and the J gene end by 8 bases; junction bases not matched to a gene: 9. CDR3 DNA sequence: TGTGCCAGCAGTCCCAGGGGGACCATACACATTCAGTACTTC. This codes for CASSPRGTIHIQYF.

This clone was observed a handful of times. In DNA, the CDR3 is TGTGCCAGCAGCCAGACACCCGGTGCTCCCAGGGGAAAAGAGACCCAGTACTTC. Translation: CASSQTPGAPRGKETQYF. The chain carries TRBV14 and TRBJ2-5, with a tentative D call TRBD1 (6 bases). The CDR3 is 18 amino acids. Trimming cost V 3 bases and J 3 bases, with 23 bases left between them. CDR1 and CDR2 (germline): SGHDN, FVKESK.

The chain carries TRBV19 and TRBJ1-1; no clear D gene. Germline V lookup: CDR1 LNHDA, CDR2 SQIVND (reference sequence). Trimming removed 1 base from V and 4 bases from J, with 13 bases in between. CDR3 length equals 15 residues. CDR3: CASSIVRGVSTEAFF. CDR3 in DNA: TGTGCCAGTAGTATAGTTCGGGGTGTGAGCACTGAAGCTTTCTTT. Supplemented by reference TRBV19 and TRBJ1-1, the full variable domain reads DGGITQSPKYLFRKEGQNVTLSCEQNLNHDAMYWYRQDPGQGLRLIYYSQIVNDFQKGDIAEGYSVSREKKESFPLTVTSAQKNPTAFYLCASSIVRGVSTEAFFGQGTRLTVV.

The chain employs TRBV7-9 and TRBJ2-7; 9 bases align to TRBD1. CDR3 length: 16 amino acids. V was clipped by 4 bases and J by 3 bases; unmatched bases: 10. Germline loops: CDR1 SEHNR, CDR2 FQNEAQ (reference sequence). As DNA, the CDR3 is TGTGCCAGCAGCTCAGGACCGGGACAGGGCTACTACGAGCAGTACTTC. Amino acids: CASSSGPGQGYYEQYF.

V is TRBV18 and J is TRBJ2-6; 8 bases fit TRBD1. Trimming at V came to 3 bases and at J to 0 bases, leaving 4 bases not matched to a gene. The CDR3 sequence is 17 residues long. Germline V lookup: CDR1 KGHSH, CDR2 LQKENI. The DNA for the CDR3 is TGTGCCAGCTCACCCGTCGGACAGGGCTCTGGGGCCAACGTCCTGACTTTC. Translating it yields CASSPVGQGSGANVLTF. Combining the CDR3 with reference TRBV18 and TRBJ2-6 gives the whole variable domain NAGVMQNPRHLVRRRGQEARLRCSPMKGHSHVYWYRQLPEEGLKFMVYLQKENIIDESGMPKERFSAEFPKEGPSILRIQQVVRGDSAAYFCASSPVGQGSGANVLTFGAGSRLTVL.

The rearrangement uses TRBV5-5 and TRBJ1-3; no firm D call. Trimming stripped 4 bases from V and 0 bases from J, with 11 bases between. Germline CDR1 is SGHKS and CDR2 is YYEKEE (reference sequence). The length of the CDR3 is 15 residues. The chain's CDR3 is CASSPMSSSGNTIYF. The CDR3 DNA is TGTGCCAGCAGCCCCATGTCCAGCTCTGGAAACACCATATATTTT.

This chain joins TRBV2 and TRBJ2-1, with TRBD2 matching 11 bases. Germline V gene sequence: CDR1 SNHLY, CDR2 FYNNEI. The V and J ends lost 4 bases and 7 bases, in that order; junction bases with no gene match: 3. This CDR3 is 14 amino acids long. The CDR3 DNA follows: TGTGCCAGCAGTGGACTAGCGGGGAGGAATGAGCAGTTCTTC. Protein product: CASSGLAGRNEQFF.

CDR3 sequence (DNA): TGTGCCAGCAGCAGAGCAACGGAGACCCAGTACTTC. Protein sequence: CASSRATETQYF. V gene TRBV7-9 combines with J gene TRBJ2-5; D not resolved. Trimming took 5 bases from V and 5 from J, leaving 9 bases between them. The CDR3 runs to 12 residues. In germline, CDR1 is SEHNR, CDR2 FQNEAQ (reference sequence).

The chain is built from TRBV30 and TRBJ1-2; no clear D gene. Germline loops: CDR1 GTSNPN, CDR2 SVGIG (reference sequence). V was clipped by 2 bases and J by 1 base, with 11 bases between them. This CDR3 is built from 14 residues. The CDR3 DNA reads TGTGCCTGGAGTTACTCCATGAGTAACTATGGCTACACCTTC. It yields the protein CAWSYSMSNYGYTF. The whole variable domain, remainder taken from reference TRBV30 and TRBJ1-2, is SQTIHQWPATLVQPVGSPLSLECTVEGTSNPNLYWYRQAAGRGLQLLFYSVGIGQISSEVPQNLSASRPQDRQFILSSKKLLLSDSGFYLCAWSYSMSNYGYTFGSGTRLTVV.

The chain recombines TRBV7-2 with TRBJ2-7; a possible D gene is TRBD2 (5 bases). Per germline, CDR1 SGHTA and CDR2 FQGNSA. The CDR3 is made up of 12 amino acids. Trimming took 5 bases from V and 6 from J, leaving 11 bases between them. Here the CDR3 reads CASSTDGSEQYF. The DNA for the CDR3 is TGTGCCAGCAGCACGGATGGGAGCGAGCAGTACTTC.